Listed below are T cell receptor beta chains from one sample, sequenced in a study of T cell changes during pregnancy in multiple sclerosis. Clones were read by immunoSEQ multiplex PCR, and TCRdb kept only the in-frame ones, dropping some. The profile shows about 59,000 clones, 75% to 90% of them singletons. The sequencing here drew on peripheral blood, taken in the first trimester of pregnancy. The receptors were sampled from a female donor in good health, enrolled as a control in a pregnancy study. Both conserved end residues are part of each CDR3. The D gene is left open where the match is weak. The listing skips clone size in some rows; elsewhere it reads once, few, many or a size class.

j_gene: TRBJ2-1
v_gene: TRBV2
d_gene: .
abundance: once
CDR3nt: TGTGCCAGCAGTTCCCGCCTCGTGGGCGGGATCTTC
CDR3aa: CASSSRLVGGIF

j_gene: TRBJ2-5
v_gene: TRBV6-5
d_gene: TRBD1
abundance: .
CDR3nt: TGTGCCAGCAGCCGGGACAGAAAAGAGACCCAGTACTTC
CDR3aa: CASSRDRKETQYF

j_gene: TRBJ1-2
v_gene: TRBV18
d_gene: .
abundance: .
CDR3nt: TGTGCCAGCTCAACAGAGTCTTTGAACTATGGCTACACCTTC
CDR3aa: CASSTESLNYGYTF

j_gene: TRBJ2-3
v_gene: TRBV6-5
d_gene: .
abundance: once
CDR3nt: TGTGCCAGCAGACCCGGACTAACCCAAGATACGCAGTATTTT
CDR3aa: CASRPGLTQDTQYF

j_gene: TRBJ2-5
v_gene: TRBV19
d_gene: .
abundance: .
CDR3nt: TGTGCCAGTAGTAACTACCAAGAGACCCAGTACTTC
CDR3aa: CASSNYQETQYF

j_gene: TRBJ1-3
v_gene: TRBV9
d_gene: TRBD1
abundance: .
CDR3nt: TGTGCCAGCAGCGTCAATACGGGACAGGGGGACCCTAACTCTGGAAACACCATATATTTT
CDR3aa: CASSVNTGQGDPNSGNTIYF

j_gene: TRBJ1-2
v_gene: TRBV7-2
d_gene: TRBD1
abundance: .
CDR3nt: TGTGCCAGCAGCCTCAGGGGGTTCTATGGCTACACCTTC
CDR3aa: CASSLRGFYGYTF

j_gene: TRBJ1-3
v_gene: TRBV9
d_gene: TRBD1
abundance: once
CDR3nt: TGTGCCAGCAGCGTAGCAGGAAGGTCAGGAAAACAGGGGGTTGGAAACACCATATATTTT
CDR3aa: CASSVAGRSGKQGVGNTIYF

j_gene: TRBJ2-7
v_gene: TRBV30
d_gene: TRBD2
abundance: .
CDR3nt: TGTGCCTGGCGTGCCCCCGGGGGGTACGAGCAGTACTTC
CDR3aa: CAWRAPGGYEQYF

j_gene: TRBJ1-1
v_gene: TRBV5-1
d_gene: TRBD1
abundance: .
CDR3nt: TGCGCCAGCAGCTTAAACGGACAGGGTAACCCTAATGCTGAAGCTTTCTTT
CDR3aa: CASSLNGQGNPNAEAFF

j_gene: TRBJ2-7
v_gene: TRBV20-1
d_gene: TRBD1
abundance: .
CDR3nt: TGCAGCCCGGGACAGGCCAACGAGCAGTACTTC
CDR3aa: CSPGQANEQYF

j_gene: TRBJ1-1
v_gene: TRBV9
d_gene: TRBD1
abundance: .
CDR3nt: TGTGCCAGCAGCGGGGACAGGGGCTGGAACACTGAAGCTTTCTTT
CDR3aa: CASSGDRGWNTEAFF

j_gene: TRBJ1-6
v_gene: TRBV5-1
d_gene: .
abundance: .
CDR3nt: TGCGCCAGCAGCTCGGCCCAGGGGTCAGATCCACCCCTCCACTTT
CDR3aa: CASSSAQGSDPPLHF

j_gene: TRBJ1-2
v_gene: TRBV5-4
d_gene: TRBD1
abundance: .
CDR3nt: TGTGCCAGCAGCTTTCAGGGACAGTTCTATGGCTACACCTTC
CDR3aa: CASSFQGQFYGYTF

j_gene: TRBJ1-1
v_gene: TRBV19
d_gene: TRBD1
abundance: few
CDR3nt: TGTGCCAGTAGTAGGGACAGGAGGGGTGAAGCTTTCTTT
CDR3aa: CASSRDRRGEAFF

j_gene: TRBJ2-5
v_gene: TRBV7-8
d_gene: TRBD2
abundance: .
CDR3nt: TGTGCCAGCAGCCATGGACTAGCGGGGGGACAAGAGACCCAGTACTTC
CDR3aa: CASSHGLAGGQETQYF

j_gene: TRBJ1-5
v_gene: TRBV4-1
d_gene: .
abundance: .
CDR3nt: TGCGCCAGCAGCCAAGTGGGGAAGGGGATATGGCCCCAGCATTTT
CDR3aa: CASSQVGKGIWPQHF

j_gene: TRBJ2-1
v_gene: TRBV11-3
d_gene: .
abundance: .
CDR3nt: TGTGCCAGCAGCTTAGATATCGGTAGGCAGTTCTTC
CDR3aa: CASSLDIGRQFF

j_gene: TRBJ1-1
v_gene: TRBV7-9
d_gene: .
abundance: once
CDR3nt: TGTGCCAGCAGCTTCTGGGGAAAGGGGGTCACTGAAGCTTTCTTT
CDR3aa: CASSFWGKGVTEAFF

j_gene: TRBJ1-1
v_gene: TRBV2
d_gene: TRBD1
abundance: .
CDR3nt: TGTGCCAGCATATACGCTCGGACAGGGGACACTGAAGCTTTCTTT
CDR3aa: CASIYARTGDTEAFF

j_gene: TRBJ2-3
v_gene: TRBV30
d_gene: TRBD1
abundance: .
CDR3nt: TGTGCCTGGAGTACCCTGGACAGGGCGACCACAGATACGCAGTATTTT
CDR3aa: CAWSTLDRATTDTQYF

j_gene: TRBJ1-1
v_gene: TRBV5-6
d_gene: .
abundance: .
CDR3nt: TGTGCCAGCAGCTTGCCCTCTCCCGGGGGAGACACTGAAGCTTTCTTT
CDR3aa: CASSLPSPGGDTEAFF

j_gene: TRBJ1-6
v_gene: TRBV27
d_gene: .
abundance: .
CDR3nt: TGTGCCAGCAGTTTAGTGCGAAATAATTCACCCCTCCACTTT
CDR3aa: CASSLVRNNSPLHF

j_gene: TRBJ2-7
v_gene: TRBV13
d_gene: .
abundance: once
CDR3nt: TGTGCCAGCAGCTTAGGGGACAGAACCTACGAGCAGTACTTC
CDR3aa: CASSLGDRTYEQYF

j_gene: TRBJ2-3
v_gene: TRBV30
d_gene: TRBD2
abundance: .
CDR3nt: TGTGCCTGGAGTGTAGAATCTAGCGGGGGGGCTGCAGATACGCAGTATTTT
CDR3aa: CAWSVESSGGAADTQYF

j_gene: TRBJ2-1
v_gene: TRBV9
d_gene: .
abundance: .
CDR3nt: TGTGCCAGCCGGGGGGCGGAAAACAATGAGCAGTTCTTC
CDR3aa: CASRGAENNEQFF

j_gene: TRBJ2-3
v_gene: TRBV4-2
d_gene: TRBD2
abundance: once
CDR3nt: TGTGCCAGCAGCCAAGCTAGCGGGGGGGCAGATACGCAGTATTTT
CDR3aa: CASSQASGGADTQYF

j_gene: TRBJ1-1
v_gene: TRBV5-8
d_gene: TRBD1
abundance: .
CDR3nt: TGTGCCCAGGGACAGGACACTGAAGCTTTCTTT
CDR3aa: CAQGQDTEAFF

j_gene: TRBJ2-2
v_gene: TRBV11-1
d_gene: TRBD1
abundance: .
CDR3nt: TGTGCCAGCAGCCCTAGGACAGGGAACACCGGGGAGCTGTTTTTT
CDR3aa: CASSPRTGNTGELFF

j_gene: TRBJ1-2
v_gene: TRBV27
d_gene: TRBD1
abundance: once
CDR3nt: TGTGCCAGCAGTTTCGCGACAGGGGGCCACTATGGCTACACCTTC
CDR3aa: CASSFATGGHYGYTF

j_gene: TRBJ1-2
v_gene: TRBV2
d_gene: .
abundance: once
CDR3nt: TGTGCCAGCAGTGATTACCCGGAAGCGGGCGGCTACACCTTC
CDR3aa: CASSDYPEAGGYTF

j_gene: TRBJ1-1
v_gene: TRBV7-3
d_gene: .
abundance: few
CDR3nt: TGTGCCAGCAGCTTCGGGGGGGGGAACACTGAAGCTTTCTTT
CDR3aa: CASSFGGGNTEAFF

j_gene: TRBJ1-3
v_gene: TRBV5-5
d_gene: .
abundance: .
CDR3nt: TGTGCCAGCAGCTTGGAAGGGACAACTGGAAACACCATATATTTT
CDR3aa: CASSLEGTTGNTIYF

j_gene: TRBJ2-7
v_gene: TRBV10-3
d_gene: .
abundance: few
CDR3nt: TGTGCCATCAGTGACCGTCCCTACGAGCAGTACTTC
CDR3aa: CAISDRPYEQYF

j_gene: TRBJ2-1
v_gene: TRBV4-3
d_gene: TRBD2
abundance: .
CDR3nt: TGCGCCAGCAGCCCGCGCTCCGGGGGGGCCGGAATTAATGAGCAGTTCTTC
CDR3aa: CASSPRSGGAGINEQFF

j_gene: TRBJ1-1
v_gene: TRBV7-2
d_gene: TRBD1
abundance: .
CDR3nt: TGTGCCAGCAGCAGACAGGGCGGGGACACTGAAGCTTTCTTT
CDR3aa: CASSRQGGDTEAFF

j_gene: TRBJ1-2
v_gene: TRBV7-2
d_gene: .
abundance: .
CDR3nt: TGTGCCAGCAGAGGGGGTGGCGACTATGGCTACACCTTC
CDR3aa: CASRGGGDYGYTF

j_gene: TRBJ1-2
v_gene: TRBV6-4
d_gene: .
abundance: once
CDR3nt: TGTGCCAGCAGTGAAGGGGTGGACAGCCCGGCCTATGGCTACACCTTC
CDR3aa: CASSEGVDSPAYGYTF

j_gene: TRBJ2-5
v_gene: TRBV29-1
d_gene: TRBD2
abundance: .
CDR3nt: TGCAGCGTTGGACTAGCGGGGGGTCATGAGACCCAGTACTTC
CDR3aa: CSVGLAGGHETQYF

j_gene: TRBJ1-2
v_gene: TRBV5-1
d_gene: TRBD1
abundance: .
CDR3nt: TGCGCCAGCAGCTTGGAGGGACAGGGCCCCTATGGCTACACCTTC
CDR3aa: CASSLEGQGPYGYTF

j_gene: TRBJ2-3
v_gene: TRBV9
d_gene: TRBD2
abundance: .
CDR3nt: TGTGCCAGCAGCGTAGAAGCGGGGGGGCCGACAGATACGCAGTATTTT
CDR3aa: CASSVEAGGPTDTQYF

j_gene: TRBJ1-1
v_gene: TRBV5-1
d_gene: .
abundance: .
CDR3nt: TGCGCCAGTAACATGGGGGGTATGAACACTGAAGCTTTCTTT
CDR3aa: CASNMGGMNTEAFF